These 13 T cell receptor beta chains were all obtained from the same sample, sequenced in a study of T cells in Graves' hyperthyroidism and ophthalmopathy. Amplification yielded TCR beta CDR3 regions, with RNA transcripts as the source. HTBI primers were employed in a first-round RT-PCR of the TCR CDR3. TCRdb reprocessed the multiplex PCR reads via MiXCR and lists one record per CDR3 protein. The repertoire holds around 340,000 distinct CDR3 sequences, with 14% as singletons. Sequencing used blood. These receptors were collected from a woman in her 30s with Graves' hyperthyroidism.

This clonotype appeared many times. The chain employs TRBV20-1 and TRBJ2-7, with a possible D match to TRBD2 (7 bases). CDR1 and CDR2 (germline): DFQATT, SNEGSKA (reference sequence). V lost 3 bases, J lost 2 bases, and 11 bases lay in between. This CDR3 is built from 13 residues. CDR3 in amino acids: CSARGGTTYEQYF. CDR3 nucleotide sequence: TGCAGTGCTAGGGGGGGGACAACCTACGAGCAGTACTTC.

This clonotype came up many times. The chain has TRBV6-1 and TRBJ1-1, with D perhaps matching TRBD1 (5 bases). Trimming stripped 6 bases from V and 1 base from J, with 18 bases between. Germline V gene lookup returns CDR1 MNHNS and CDR2 SASEGT. The CDR3 totals 16 residues. The CDR3: CASRDITGPGNTEAFF. The CDR3 DNA reads TGTGCCAGCAGGGATATTACAGGACCGGGGAACACTGAAGCTTTCTTT.

This clonotype was picked up a small number of times. The chain uses TRBV7-8 and TRBJ2-2; maybe TRBD2 (5 bases). This CDR3 has 16 amino acids. Trimming shortened V by 8 bases and J by 6 bases, and 22 bases separated the two germline ends. Germline CDR1 and CDR2: SGHVS and FQNEAQ. The CDR3 spells CASFDSMTGGPGELFF. The CDR3 coding sequence is TGTGCCAGCTTCGACTCGATGACTGGCGGGCCCGGGGAGCTGTTTTTT.

The CDR3 region has the DNA TGTGCCAGTAGTATAGGGACTAGCGGGAGGCCACGGAGCTATGAGCAGTTCTTC. Amino acid sequence: CASSIGTSGRPRSYEQFF. V usage is TRBV19 and J usage is TRBJ2-1; 14 nucleotides agree with TRBD2. Germline V CDR1 and CDR2: LNHDA, SQIVND (reference sequence). Unmatched junction bases numbered 10, after V lost 1 base and J lost 8 bases. This CDR3 has 18 residues. Complete variable domain (other parts from reference TRBV19 and TRBJ2-1): DGGITQSPKYLFRKEGQNVTLSCEQNLNHDAMYWYRQDPGQGLRLIYYSQIVNDFQKGDIAEGYSVSREKKESFPLTVTSAQKNPTAFYLCASSIGTSGRPRSYEQFFGPGTRLTVL.

This clonotype was counted ten times or more. The chain carries TRBV24-1 and TRBJ2-1; TRBD2 agrees at 9 bases. CDR3 length equals 14 residues. The V and J ends lost 9 bases and 7 bases, in that order; junction bases with no gene match: 9. From germline, CDR1 is KGHDR and CDR2 SFDVKD. This CDR3 reads CATGVSGGVNEQFF. For the CDR3, the DNA is TGTGCCACCGGCGTTAGCGGGGGAGTGAATGAGCAGTTCTTC.

This clonotype was seen ten or more times. The rearrangement joins TRBV15 to TRBJ1-2; the D is unclear. V was cut by 3 bases and J by 8 bases, with 13 bases left in between. The CDR3 totals 13 residues. The germline V gene encodes CDR1 LNHNV and CDR2 YYDKDF (reference sequence). CDR3 sequence: CATSRAVVGGYTF. The CDR3, as DNA: TGTGCCACCAGCAGGGCCGTAGTTGGGGGCTACACCTTC.

In this sample, this clonotype turned up many times. This sequence joins TRBV28 and TRBJ2-1; D not certain. The germline gives CDR1 MDHEN, CDR2 SYDVKM. This CDR3 is built from 14 residues. V was cut by 4 bases and J by 12 bases, with 19 bases left in between. DNA for the CDR3: TGTGCCAGCAGTTCCCCGGACCGACTCCCATTGCAGTTCTTC. Amino acid sequence: CASSSPDRLPLQFF. Using reference TRBV28 and TRBJ2-1 for the parts outside the CDR3, the full variable domain is DVKVTQSSRYLVKRTGEKVFLECVQDMDHENMFWYRQDPGLGLRLIYFSYDVKMKEKGDIPEGYSVSREKKERFSLILESASTNQTSMYLCASSSPDRLPLQFFGPGTRLTVL.

Written as DNA, the CDR3 is TGTGCCAGCGGGACTAGCGGGAGTGCTCTCTCCTACAATGAGCAGTTCTTC. Translation: CASGTSGSALSYNEQFF. The chain has TRBV9 and TRBJ2-1; TRBD2 matches at 14 bases. J lost 0 bases, V lost 7 bases, and 6 bases had no gene match. Germline CDR1 and CDR2: SGDLS and YYNGEE. The CDR3 loop spans 17 amino acids.

The V and J genes are TRBV6-1 and TRBJ2-7; 8 bases align to TRBD1. CDR3 length: 15 amino acids. Germline-derived CDR1 and CDR2 are MNHNS and SASEGT. The J segment lost 1 base and the V segment lost 5 bases, leaving 7 bases of the junction unmatched. This CDR3 reads CASSLPGTGSYEQYF. CDR3 nucleotide sequence: TGTGCCAGCAGTTTACCCGGGACAGGTTCCTACGAGCAGTACTTC.

This clonotype showed up many times. J is TRBJ2-3 and V is TRBV27; possible D gene TRBD1, 6 bases. The V gene's germline CDR1 is MNHEY and CDR2 SMNVEV (reference sequence). The CDR3 covers 14 residues. Trimming left V 6 bases short and J 4 bases short, with 14 bases between. CDR3 residues: CASRHLPGADTQYF. Written as DNA, the CDR3 is TGTGCCAGCAGGCACCTCCCAGGGGCAGATACGCAGTATTTT.

This clonotype was counted at least ten times. This rearrangement joins TRBV7-8 to TRBJ2-7, with D possibly being TRBD1 (8 bases). From germline, CDR1 is SGHVS and CDR2 FQNEAQ. This CDR3 spans 14 amino acids. V was trimmed by 7 bases and J by 3 bases, leaving 16 bases between them. The CDR3: CASTHRGGYYEQYF. The CDR3 DNA follows: TGTGCCAGCACCCACAGGGGGGGTTACTACGAGCAGTACTTC.

This clonotype was found a few times. In DNA form, the CDR3 reads TGTGCCACCAGCAGAGAAGGGACAGGGGGCGATACGCAGTATTTT. As protein: CATSREGTGGDTQYF. V is TRBV15 and J is TRBJ2-3; TRBD1 matches 12 bases. The V segment lost 0 bases and the J segment 6 bases; nucleotides outside the gene matches: 1. The CDR3 spans 15 residues. CDR1 is LNHNV and CDR2 is YYDKDF in the germline V gene (reference sequence).

This clonotype was observed at least ten times. The V call is TRBV11-2, the J call TRBJ2-3; 12 nucleotides align to TRBD2. The CDR3 length is 16 residues. Trimming removed 5 bases from V and 1 base from J; junction bases left unmatched: 4. In germline, CDR1 is SGHAT, CDR2 FQNNGV. The CDR3 DNA follows: TGTGCCAGCAGCACCCGACTAGCGGGAGGCACAGATACGCAGTATTTT. This encodes CASSTRLAGGTDTQYF.